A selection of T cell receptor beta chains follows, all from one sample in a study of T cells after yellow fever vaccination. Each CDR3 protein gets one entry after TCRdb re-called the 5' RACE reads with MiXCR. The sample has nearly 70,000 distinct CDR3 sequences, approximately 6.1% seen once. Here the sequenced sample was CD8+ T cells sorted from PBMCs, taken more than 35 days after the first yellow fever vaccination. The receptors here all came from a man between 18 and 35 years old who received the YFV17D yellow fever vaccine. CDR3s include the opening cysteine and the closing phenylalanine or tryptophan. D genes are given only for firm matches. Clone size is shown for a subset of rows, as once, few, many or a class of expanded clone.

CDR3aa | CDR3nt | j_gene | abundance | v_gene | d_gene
CASSYSGVQETQYF | TGTGCCAGCAGTTACAGTGGGGTGCAAGAGACCCAGTACTTC | TRBJ2-5 | many | TRBV6-5 | NA
CASSVQGARSTDTQYF | TGTGCCAGCAGCGTACAGGGGGCGCGTAGCACAGATACGCAGTATTTT | TRBJ2-3 | many | TRBV9 | TRBD1
CASSAGQYNEKLFF | TGTGCCAGCAGCGCCGGACAGTACAATGAAAAACTGTTTTTT | TRBJ1-4 | few | TRBV7-6 | NA
CASSTIAGGTDTQYF | TGTGCCAGCAGCACAATAGCGGGGGGTACAGATACGCAGTATTTT | TRBJ2-3 | many | TRBV7-3 | TRBD2
CASSSGWEAGGPEQFF | TGTGCCAGCAGTTCGGGGTGGGAAGCGGGGGGGCCTGAGCAGTTCTTC | TRBJ2-1 | few | TRBV12-3/TRBV12-4 | TRBD2
CASSLEAASGTLTSPGELFF | TGCGCCAGCAGCTTGGAAGCGGCTAGCGGGACCCTAACCTCCCCCGGGGAGCTGTTTTTT | TRBJ2-2 | many | TRBV5-1 | TRBD2
CASSDGGGADTQYF | TGTGCCAGCAGCGACGGGGGGGGCGCCGATACGCAGTATTTT | TRBJ2-3 | many | TRBV2 | TRBD2
CASSLGVSSYNEQFF | TGTGCCAGCAGTCTAGGGGTTTCCTCCTACAATGAGCAGTTCTTC | TRBJ2-1 | many | TRBV12-3/TRBV12-4 | NA
CSARAEGGQGIHSPLHF | TGCAGTGCTAGAGCGGAGGGGGGACAGGGGATTCATTCACCCCTCCACTTT | TRBJ1-6 | many | TRBV20-1 | TRBD1
CSARDLGDRGSYGYTF | TGCAGTGCTAGAGATCTCGGAGACAGGGGATCCTATGGCTACACCTTC | TRBJ1-2 | NA | TRBV20-1 | TRBD1
CASSSHRDRGSLNQPQHF | TGTGCCAGCAGCTCGCATAGAGACAGGGGTTCCCTCAATCAGCCCCAGCATTTT | TRBJ1-5 | NA | TRBV11-2 | TRBD1
CASSISDGTGDTGELFF | TGTGCCAGTAGTATTTCCGACGGGACAGGGGACACCGGGGAGCTGTTTTTT | TRBJ2-2 | many | TRBV19 | TRBD1
CASSLEAGMGGFSPLHF | TGTGCCAGCAGCTTGGAGGCGGGCATGGGAGGATTTTCACCCCTCCACTTT | TRBJ1-6 | many | TRBV5-5 | NA
CASSLRGQRNTIYF | TGTGCCAGCAGTTTAAGGGGACAGAGAAACACCATATATTTT | TRBJ1-3 | many | TRBV12-3/TRBV12-4 | TRBD1
CASSLVGRPNTEAFF | TGTGCCAGCAGCTTAGTAGGCAGGCCCAACACTGAAGCTTTCTTT | TRBJ1-1 | many | TRBV7-9 | NA
CASSQSYYEQYF | TGTGCCAGCAGCCAATCTTACTACGAGCAGTACTTC | TRBJ2-7 | many | TRBV14 | NA
CASSLRPGSGELFF | TGTGCCAGCAGTTTGCGTCCGGGGTCTGGGGAGCTGTTTTTT | TRBJ2-2 | many | TRBV12-3/TRBV12-4 | NA
CASRDSSTGELFF | TGTGCCAGCCGTGACTCGAGCACCGGGGAGCTGTTTTTT | TRBJ2-2 | NA | TRBV6-4 | NA
CASSHPHAGGGVDTQYF | TGTGCCAGCAGTCACCCCCATGCGGGGGGGGGCGTAGATACGCAGTATTTT | TRBJ2-3 | NA | TRBV12-3/TRBV12-4 | TRBD2
CASSLTSYHEQYF | TGTGCCAGCAGTTTAACATCTTACCACGAGCAGTACTTC | TRBJ2-7 | few | TRBV27 | NA
CSVPGLAGGHLRETQYF | TGCAGTGTCCCGGGACTAGCGGGGGGGCACTTGCGGGAGACCCAGTACTTC | TRBJ2-5 | many | TRBV20-1 | TRBD2
CASSVSARVHEQFF | TGTGCCAGCAGCGTATCGGCTAGGGTCCATGAGCAGTTCTTC | TRBJ2-1 | many | TRBV9 | NA
CSAPVLGPYNEQFF | TGCAGTGCTCCGGTCCTCGGACCCTACAATGAGCAGTTCTTC | TRBJ2-1 | many | TRBV20-1 | NA
CASSPTIGAYEQYF | TGTGCCAGCAGCCCCACGATCGGAGCCTACGAGCAGTACTTC | TRBJ2-7 | NA | TRBV7-9 | NA
CASSYPLGAGNTGELFF | TGTGCCAGCAGTTACCCCCTTGGGGCAGGGAACACCGGGGAGCTGTTTTTT | TRBJ2-2 | many | TRBV6-5 | NA
CASSIGGGHTEAFF | TGTGCCAGCAGCATAGGGGGGGGCCACACTGAAGCTTTCTTT | TRBJ1-1 | few | TRBV7-2 | NA
CASGFRVFGDTQYF | TGTGCCAGCGGTTTCCGGGTTTTTGGAGATACGCAGTATTTT | TRBJ2-3 | many | TRBV7-2 | NA
CASSPLRRGEKLFF | TGTGCCAGCAGCCCCCTACGCCGGGGAGAAAAACTGTTTTTT | TRBJ1-4 | few | TRBV7-8 | NA
CASSLIGVQGPRTYEQYF | TGCGCCAGCAGCCTAATCGGGGTCCAGGGGCCCAGGACCTACGAGCAGTACTTC | TRBJ2-7 | NA | TRBV4-1 | NA
CASSVAGVRSPLHF | TGTGCCAGCAGCGTAGCAGGGGTGCGTTCACCCCTCCACTTT | TRBJ1-6 | many | TRBV9 | NA
CASSYGTQYF | TGTGCCAGCAGTTACGGGACCCAGTACTTC | TRBJ2-5 | many | TRBV6-2/TRBV6-3 | NA
CASSPTSGSTDTQYF | TGTGCCAGCAGCCCCACTAGCGGTAGCACAGATACGCAGTATTTT | TRBJ2-3 | NA | TRBV12-3/TRBV12-4 | TRBD2
CASSPPGPSTDTQYF | TGTGCCAGCTCACCACCGGGACCTAGCACAGATACGCAGTATTTT | TRBJ2-3 | NA | TRBV18 | NA
CASSPVIWGEDTEAFF | TGTGCCAGCAGCCCCGTAATCTGGGGTGAGGACACTGAAGCTTTCTTT | TRBJ1-1 | many | TRBV6-2/TRBV6-3 | NA
CASSEDRNTGELFF | TGTGCCAGCAGTGAAGACAGGAACACCGGGGAGCTGTTTTTT | TRBJ2-2 | many | TRBV27 | NA
CASSFGQGGNEQFF | TGTGCCAGCAGTTTTGGGCAGGGGGGAAATGAGCAGTTCTTC | TRBJ2-1 | NA | TRBV12-3/TRBV12-4 | NA
CASSQKPLYEQYF | TGCGCCAGCAGCCAAAAACCACTCTACGAGCAGTACTTC | TRBJ2-7 | many | TRBV4-3 | NA
CASSSDRDRGRLGNQPQHF | TGTGCCAGCAGCTCGGACCGGGACAGGGGGCGCTTAGGCAATCAGCCCCAGCATTTT | TRBJ1-5 | NA | TRBV11-1 | TRBD1
CASSKVTGGNEKLFF | TGCGCCAGCAGCAAAGTGACAGGGGGAAATGAAAAACTGTTTTTT | TRBJ1-4 | few | TRBV4-1 | TRBD1
CASSQEVQGAYGYTF | TGCGCCAGCAGCCAAGAGGTACAGGGGGCCTATGGCTACACCTTC | TRBJ1-2 | many | TRBV4-1 | TRBD1
CASSLVPGIHNSPLHF | TGTGCCAGCAGCTTAGTCCCAGGGATTCATAATTCACCCCTCCACTTT | TRBJ1-6 | NA | TRBV11-2 | NA
CASSLGGQAGETQYF | TGTGCCAGCAGTTTAGGCGGACAGGCGGGGGAGACCCAGTACTTC | TRBJ2-5 | many | TRBV12-3/TRBV12-4 | NA
CASSSVSEGTGGIDEQFF | TGCGCCAGCAGCTCGGTGAGTGAGGGGACAGGGGGCATCGATGAGCAGTTCTTC | TRBJ2-1 | many | TRBV5-1 | TRBD1
CASSLSSGPYEQYF | TGTGCCAGCAGCTTATCTTCCGGGCCCTACGAGCAGTACTTC | TRBJ2-7 | NA | TRBV7-9 | NA
CAISDLDENTEAFF | TGTGCCATCAGTGACCTCGACGAGAACACTGAAGCTTTCTTT | TRBJ1-1 | many | TRBV10-3 | NA
CASSLPRGSGYEQYF | TGTGCCAGTAGTCTACCCCGGGGGTCTGGATATGAGCAGTACTTC | TRBJ2-7 | few | TRBV19 | NA
CASSYPSPEAFF | TGTGCCAGCAGTTACCCGAGCCCTGAAGCTTTCTTT | TRBJ1-1 | many | TRBV6-2/TRBV6-3 | NA
CASSRTSGGADTQYF | TGTGCCAGCAGCCGGACTAGCGGGGGGGCAGATACGCAGTATTTT | TRBJ2-3 | many | TRBV3-1 | TRBD2
CASSQGSDGTDTQYF | TGCGCCAGCAGCCAAGGCTCGGATGGCACAGATACGCAGTATTTT | TRBJ2-3 | many | TRBV4-1 | NA
CASSPDRGDREDGYTF | TGTGCCAGCAGCCCGGACAGGGGGGACAGGGAGGATGGCTACACCTTC | TRBJ1-2 | few | TRBV7-8 | TRBD1
CASTTREGSYEQYF | TGTGCCAGCACGACTAGGGAGGGTTCCTACGAGCAGTACTTC | TRBJ2-7 | few | TRBV6-1 | TRBD2
CVSSHPRAGGIFYYEQYF | TGTGTCAGCAGCCACCCTAGGGCAGGAGGGATTTTTTACTACGAGCAGTACTTC | TRBJ2-7 | NA | TRBV3-1 | NA
CASSQPGLGTEAFF | TGTGCCAGCAGCCAACCAGGGTTGGGGACTGAAGCTTTCTTT | TRBJ1-1 | many | TRBV6-5 | NA
CASSLSPGLTNEKLFF | TGTGCCAGCAGCTTATCCCCAGGCCTGACTAATGAAAAACTGTTTTTT | TRBJ1-4 | many | TRBV7-9 | NA